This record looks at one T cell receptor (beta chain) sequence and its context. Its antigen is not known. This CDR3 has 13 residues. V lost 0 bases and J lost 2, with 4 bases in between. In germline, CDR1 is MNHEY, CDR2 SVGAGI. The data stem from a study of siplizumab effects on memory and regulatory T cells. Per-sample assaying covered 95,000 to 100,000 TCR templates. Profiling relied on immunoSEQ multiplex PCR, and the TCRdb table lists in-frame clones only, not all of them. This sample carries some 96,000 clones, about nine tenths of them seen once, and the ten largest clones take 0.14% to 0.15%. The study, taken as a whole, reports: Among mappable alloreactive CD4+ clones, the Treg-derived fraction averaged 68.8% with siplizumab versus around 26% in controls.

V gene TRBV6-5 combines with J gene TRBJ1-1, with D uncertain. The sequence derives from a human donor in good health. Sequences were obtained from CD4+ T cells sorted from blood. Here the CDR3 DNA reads TGTGCCAGCAGTTACTCGGACAACACTGAAGCTTTCTTT. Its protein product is CASSYSDNTEAFF.